Listed below are T cell receptor beta chains from one sample, sequenced in a study of beta chain features in type 1 diabetes. Sequenced by immunoSEQ multiplex PCR; TCRdb stores in-frame clones only, minus some. Of around 180,000 clones listed, 7.5% to 8.5% were seen once; the top ten hold about 0.5%. The sample comprised central memory CD4+ T cells from blood. These receptor sequences come from a man between 18 and 29 years old with type 1 diabetes. The CDR3 runs from the conserved cysteine through the conserved F or W. D genes are given only for firm matches. Not all rows give a size; the values are once, few, many and, for expanded clones, a class.

TRBJ2-6	-	-	TRBV28	TGTGCCAGCACTTCGACAGGGGAGGGCGGGGCCAACGTCCTGACTTTC	CASTSTGEGGANVLTF
TRBJ2-1	few	-	TRBV7-2	TGTGCCAGCAGCCTCGGAGGGCCCGGATACAATGAGCAGTTCTTC	CASSLGGPGYNEQFF
TRBJ1-1	few	TRBD1	TRBV5-1	TGCGCCAGCAGAAGGGCCCCCGGACAGGGGAACACTGAAGCTTTCTTT	CASRRAPGQGNTEAFF
TRBJ2-2	few	TRBD1	TRBV5-1	TGCGCCAGCAGCTTCTGGGACAGGGGCACCGGGGAGCTGTTTTTT	CASSFWDRGTGELFF
TRBJ2-1	-	TRBD2	TRBV9	TGTGCCAGCAGCGTACTAGCGGGAGAATACAATGAGCAGTTCTTC	CASSVLAGEYNEQFF
TRBJ2-7	few	-	TRBV28	TGTGCCAGCAGACAGGGTCGAGACTACGAGCAGTACTTC	CASRQGRDYEQYF
TRBJ2-5	few	-	TRBV7-8	TGTGCCAGCAGCTTAGAGCCAAACCGGGACCAAGAGACCCAGTACTTC	CASSLEPNRDQETQYF
TRBJ1-3	-	-	TRBV14	TGTGCCAGCAGCCTCAGCGGGGGGCACGGAAACACCATATATTTT	CASSLSGGHGNTIYF
TRBJ1-1	few	TRBD1	TRBV5-1	TGCGCCAGCAGCTCATCGACAGGGGCCCGTGAAGCTTTCTTT	CASSSSTGAREAFF
TRBJ2-1	-	TRBD2	TRBV5-4	TGTGCCAGCAGCTTCAGACTAGCGGGAGGAAATGAGCAGTTCTTC	CASSFRLAGGNEQFF
TRBJ1-5	-	-	TRBV28	TGTGCCAGCAGTTCCCTACCGCCCCAGCATTTT	CASSSLPPQHF
TRBJ1-2	few	TRBD1	TRBV4-3	TGCGCCAGCAGCCCTCAAGGACAGGGCTACGGCTACACCTTC	CASSPQGQGYGYTF
TRBJ2-5	few	-	TRBV5-1	TGCGCCAGCAGCTTCTCGCCGGGGTACCAAGAGACCCAGTACTTC	CASSFSPGYQETQYF
TRBJ2-5	-	-	TRBV29-1	TGCAGCGTTAAAGGGCAGTACCAAGAGACCCAGTACTTC	CSVKGQYQETQYF
TRBJ2-2	few	TRBD2	TRBV9	TGTGCCAGCAGCCCACGACTAGCGGATAACACCGGGGAGCTGTTTTTT	CASSPRLADNTGELFF
TRBJ2-7	-	-	TRBV21-1	TGTGCCAGCAGGAGGCGGGCGGGAGATACCTACGAGCAGTACTTC	CASRRRAGDTYEQYF
TRBJ2-7	few	-	TRBV6-6	TGTGCCAGCTCCGTCGGACAGTCCTACGAGCAGTACTTC	CASSVGQSYEQYF
TRBJ1-2	few	-	TRBV5-4	TGTGCCAGCAGCTCCGGAGGCGGACGAACTAACTATGGCTACACCTTC	CASSSGGGRTNYGYTF
TRBJ1-2	few	TRBD1	TRBV28	TGTGCCAGTGACCAGGGGGCGGGTGGCTACACCTTC	CASDQGAGGYTF
TRBJ2-7	few	TRBD1	TRBV30	TGTGCCTGGAGTGTAACCGGGACAGGGGGTTACGAGCAGTACTTC	CAWSVTGTGGYEQYF
TRBJ2-7	many	TRBD2	TRBV14	TGTGCCAGCAGCCAAGGCGGACTAGCCGTATACTTC	CASSQGGLAVYF
TRBJ2-6	few	-	TRBV5-4	TGTGCCAGCACCGTGGACAGGGCCAACGTCCTGACTTTC	CASTVDRANVLTF
TRBJ2-7	few	TRBD1	TRBV2	TGTGCCAGCAGTGAACAGGGGGCTATGGCTTACGAGCAGTACTTC	CASSEQGAMAYEQYF
TRBJ2-3	many	TRBD2	TRBV7-2	TGTGCCAGCAGCCGTCTAGCGGGAAGCACAGATACGCAGTATTTT	CASSRLAGSTDTQYF
TRBJ2-5	-	TRBD2	TRBV7-9	TGTGCCAGCAGCCCTAACCCGACTAGCGCGGAGACCCAGTACTTC	CASSPNPTSAETQYF
TRBJ2-6	-	TRBD1	TRBV28	TGTGCCAGCAGTTCATCAGGGACAGGGGGCAACGTCCTGACTTTC	CASSSSGTGGNVLTF
TRBJ1-6	-	TRBD1	TRBV7-9	TGTGCCAGCAGCGCCTGGGACAGACAGGCCCTCCACTTT	CASSAWDRQALHF
TRBJ2-7	few	-	TRBV5-1	TGCGCCAGCAGCTTTAGCAGCGTTCCCTACGAGCAGTACTTC	CASSFSSVPYEQYF
TRBJ2-7	few	TRBD1	TRBV15	TGTGCCACCAGCCTTGAGGGACAGGGCTACGAGCAGTACTTC	CATSLEGQGYEQYF
TRBJ2-2	-	-	TRBV18	TGTGCCAGCTCACCACGACAGATAGACACCGGGGAGCTGTTTTTT	CASSPRQIDTGELFF
TRBJ2-1	-	TRBD2	TRBV25-1	TGTGCCAGCAGTGTCTCTAGCGGGAGTATTGAGCAGTTCTTC	CASSVSSGSIEQFF
TRBJ2-1	-	TRBD2	TRBV13	TGTGCCAGCAGCTTAGGCCGGTGGGAGGGCAATGAGCAGTTCTTC	CASSLGRWEGNEQFF
TRBJ2-3	-	TRBD2	TRBV11-2	TGTGCCAGCAGACAACGCGGGAGCGGGTGGATTCCAGATACGCAGTATTTT	CASRQRGSGWIPDTQYF
TRBJ2-5	-	TRBD2	TRBV11-2	TGTGCCAGCAGCTTAGTTGGGACTAGCGACTCGGAGACCCAGTACTTC	CASSLVGTSDSETQYF
TRBJ1-2	-	TRBD1	TRBV29-1	TGCAGCGTTGGAACAGGGGGCGCGAGAGGCTACACCTTC	CSVGTGGARGYTF
TRBJ2-1	-	TRBD2	TRBV7-8	TGTGCCAGCAGCAAAGGACTAGCGGGGGGATCGGGTGAGCAGTTCTTC	CASSKGLAGGSGEQFF